These T cell receptor beta chains were read from a single sample in a study of radiation and T cells in renal cell carcinoma. The assay was immunoSEQ multiplex PCR, and TCRdb's table has in-frame clones only and misses some. Found here are 50,000 to 75,000 clones, roughly three quarters of them singletons; the top ten hold 7.3%. The sequenced sample was blood, obtained from a patient whose treatment included radiotherapy and nephrectomy. The receptor source for this set is a man between 60 and 75 years old with renal cell carcinoma. Both conserved end residues are part of each CDR3.

V: TRBV5-6; CDR3: CASSQLAGWGETQYF
V: TRBV2; CDR3: CASSGDRIQETQYF
V: TRBV9; CDR3: CASSVGMGGYEQYF
V: TRBV19; CDR3: CASSSGTFGGYTF
V: TRBV7-8; CDR3: CASSRQGNTEAFF
V: TRBV29-1; CDR3: CSVATDRDSPLHF
V: TRBV10-3; CDR3: CAISEGELDSGQRAFF
V: TRBV5-6; CDR3: CASSRALGAGIPYEQYF
V: TRBV5-6; CDR3: CASSLGRGPPYTDTQYF
V: TRBV7-8; CDR3: CASSLEQNRLYNEQFF
V: TRBV7-9; CDR3: CASSLGLAQETQYF
V: TRBV2; CDR3: CASILDSQGGGELFF
V: TRBV30; CDR3: CAWSVGTSGAYSTDTQYF
V: TRBV2; CDR3: CASSAPGQRQETQYF
V: TRBV10-3; CDR3: CATEGTTGSNTEAFF
V: TRBV7-2; CDR3: CASSLGVEEGYTF
V: TRBV5-6; CDR3: CASSLIAGGTRDTQYF
V: TRBV4-3; CDR3: CASSQVLDRSTNEKLFF
V: TRBV30; CDR3: CAWSVSPETQYF
V: TRBV6-1; CDR3: CASSNRVDQETQYF
V: TRBV7-3; CDR3: CASSLPGFGYTF
V: TRBV6-5; CDR3: CASSFEPGGFGYTF
V: TRBV19; CDR3: CASSIGASGQETQYF
V: TRBV6-1; CDR3: CASSELWGAEKLFF
V: TRBV10-3; CDR3: CAISESTGEGTEAFF
V: TRBV29-1; CDR3: CSVEDLKVRDGYTF
V: TRBV14; CDR3: CASSSPADYEQYF
V: TRBV2; CDR3: CASSEDRDSNQPQHF
V: TRBV13; CDR3: CASSPHRGGDGYTF
V: TRBV2; CDR3: CASSGPVGQTQETQYF
V: TRBV6-1; CDR3: CASTPWGVQETQYF
V: TRBV10-1; CDR3: CASRARTGELFF
V: TRBV2; CDR3: CASSLTGGAKNIQYF
V: TRBV11-3; CDR3: CASSFLAGGYNEQFF
V: TRBV27; CDR3: CASSLLQWGTSTDTQYF
V: TRBV7-9; CDR3: CASSLAVQLGNEQFF